This T cell receptor (beta chain) was identified in a study of read filtering for tumor transcriptome and immune sequencing. Study context: Transcriptome libraries were built from DNase-treated RNA. TCR-mapped reads were about 4 to 11 million with IR-seq versus roughly 80 to 1,300 with RNA-seq.

Every patient had bone marrow sampled while the disease was active. This library used approximately 0.4 ug RNA and molecular barcoded adaptors spanning alpha/delta and beta/gamma chains. MiXCR was run by TCRdb on the reads, yielding one entry per CDR3 protein. The table includes about 58,000 distinct CDR3 sequences, over 9% detected once. Whole-study results and caveats: The CD138-negative fraction was mixed bone marrow immune cells, not pure T cells.

Germline CDR1 and CDR2: SGHRS and YFSETQ. CDR3 length: 14 amino acids. A remark on this clonotype: The target antigen is unknown. A junction boundary mismatches the germline segment, possibly from a read error.

The sequence came from a donor aged 40 or older with multiple myeloma. The chain combines TRBV5-1 with TRBJ1-1, with D perhaps matching TRBD1 (5 bases). Sequencing used a population of CD138-negative cells sorted from bone marrow. The CDR3, as DNA: TGCGCCAGCAGTTTGGGGGGGTCCTCTACTGAAGCTTTCTTT. Translated: CASSLGGSSTEAFF.